Reported below is one T cell receptor (beta chain). CDR3 length equals 14 residues. The V segment lost 4 bases and the J segment 11 bases; nucleotides outside the gene matches: 11. From germline, CDR1 is LGHDT and CDR2 YNNKEL (reference sequence). Sequenced by immunoSEQ multiplex PCR; TCRdb stores in-frame clones only, minus some. Of approximately 87,000 clones detected, under 95% appear once; the ten largest clones hold about 1.3%. The data originate from a study of control samples from healthy donors and cancer patients. The clonotype was recovered from a woman between 40 and 50 years old with lung cancer. The source material was PBMCs. The chain combines TRBV3-1 (or the pseudogene TRBV3-2) with TRBJ1-5; 7 bases fit TRBD1. DNA of the CDR3: TGTGCCAGCAGCCCGGGACAGTCGCTCAGGGCCCAGCATTTT. It encodes CASSPGQSLRAQHF.